The 18 T cell receptor beta chains presented below share a single source sample, sequenced in a study of cytomegalovirus exposure and HLA in healthy donors. The method was immunoSEQ multiplex PCR; TCRdb's version includes in-frame clones alone and lacks a portion of them. The sample includes roughly 120,000 clones, 75% to 90% seen only once; the top ten take nearly 4.5%. Material: PBMCs. These receptors originate from a man between 18 and 29 years old in good health and CMV-seropositive.

The V call is TRBV15, the J call TRBJ2-3; 11 nucleotides agree with TRBD2. This CDR3 contains 16 residues. Germline trimming cut 5 bases from V and 2 bases from J; bases unmatched to any gene: 6. Germline V gene data show CDR1 as LNHNV and CDR2 as YYDKDF (reference sequence). CDR3 sequence (DNA): TGTGCCACCAGCGGTCTGACTAGCGGGGCCACAGATACGCAGTATTTT. Translated, it gives CATSGLTSGATDTQYF.

The V call is TRBV14, the J call TRBJ2-5; D may be TRBD1 (6 bases). The V gene lost 1 base and the J gene lost 5 bases, with 17 bases spanning the gap. The CDR3 length is 16 residues. CDR1 is SGHDN, CDR2 FVKESK, per germline. CDR3 bases: TGTGCCAGCAGCCAAGGAGGTGGGGGCGCCGGGGAGACCCAGTACTTC. Its translation is CASSQGGGGAGETQYF. The full variable domain, with the rest looked up from reference TRBV14 and TRBJ2-5, is EAGVTQFPSHSVIEKGQTVTLRCDPISGHDNLYWYRRVMGKEIKFLLHFVKESKQDESGMPNNRFLAERTGGTYSTLKVQPAELEDSGVYFCASSQGGGGAGETQYFGPGTRLLVL.

CDR3 DNA: TGTGCCAGCAGTTTAAGAAGCGGCCTGAACACTGAAGCTTTCTTT. Encoded protein: CASSLRSGLNTEAFF. The chain is built from TRBV27 and TRBJ1-1; no reliable D call. Trimming pared 2 bases from V and 0 bases from J, leaving 10 bases between. The CDR3 spans 15 residues. CDR1 and CDR2 (germline): MNHEY, SMNVEV (reference sequence).

The CDR3 sequence: CASSLTVGGGPNTGELFF. The CDR3 DNA is TGTGCCAGCAGCTTAACGGTAGGGGGTGGCCCGAACACCGGGGAGCTGTTTTTT. The chain employs TRBV7-6 and TRBJ2-2, with D perhaps TRBD1 (6 bases). Trimming pared 2 bases from V and 0 bases from J, leaving 16 bases between. This CDR3 has 18 amino acids. The germline CDR1 and CDR2 sequences are SGHVS and FNYEAQ.

The V and J genes are TRBV5-1 and TRBJ1-6, with unresolved D. Germline CDR1 SGHRS, CDR2 YFSETQ. The length of the CDR3 is 14 residues. V was shortened by 2 bases and J by 8 bases, with 11 bases between the two germline ends. This CDR3 is CASSFDVEDSPLHF. CDR3 DNA sequence: TGCGCCAGCAGCTTCGACGTCGAGGATTCACCCCTCCACTTT.

This sequence joins TRBV2 and TRBJ1-5; 12 nucleotides agree with TRBD1. Germline trimming cut 6 bases from V and 6 bases from J; bases unmatched to any gene: 6. CDR3 length: 15 amino acids. The germline CDR1 and CDR2 sequences are SNHLY and FYNNEI. The chain's CDR3 is CASRRDRGRGQPQHF. The CDR3, as DNA: TGTGCCAGCAGGAGGGACAGGGGGCGCGGTCAGCCCCAGCATTTT.

The CDR3 sequence: CASSLGMATEAFF. The CDR3 DNA reads TGTGCCAGCAGCTTAGGGATGGCCACTGAAGCTTTCTTT. The genes are TRBV13 and TRBJ1-1; D not resolved. In germline, CDR1 is PRHDT, CDR2 FYEKMQ (reference sequence). This CDR3 comprises 13 residues. Trimming stripped 0 bases from V and 4 bases from J, with 6 bases between.

The chain carries TRBV6-1 and TRBJ1-2; D is unclear. The CDR3 runs to 13 residues. Trimming stripped 6 bases from V and 4 bases from J, with 12 bases between. Germline V lookup: CDR1 MNHNS, CDR2 SASEGT. This chain's CDR3 is CASRRRGVYGYTF. DNA for the CDR3: TGTGCCAGCAGGCGGAGAGGTGTCTATGGCTACACCTTC.

Only one count was recorded for this clone. The rearrangement uses TRBV11-2 and TRBJ2-7; D is uncertain. Germline CDR1 and CDR2: SGHAT and FQNNGV. The CDR3 covers 11 residues. Trimming removed 0 bases at V and 7 bases at J, with 4 bases between. CDR3 nucleotide sequence: TGTGCCAGCAGCTTAGATATGGAGCAGTACTTC. Amino acid sequence: CASSLDMEQYF.

This clone was observed a single time. The rearrangement links TRBV5-6 to TRBJ1-6, with TRBD1 identical over 7 bases. V gave up 4 bases and J gave up 7 bases; unmatched junction bases: 5. CDR3 length: 14 residues. Germline V gene lookup returns CDR1 SGHDT and CDR2 YYEEEE. The CDR3 protein is CASSPGQPNSPLHF. The CDR3 DNA sequence: TGTGCCAGCAGCCCGGGACAGCCGAATTCACCCCTCCACTTT. Together with reference TRBV5-6 and TRBJ1-6, the CDR3 gives the full variable domain: DAGVTQSPTHLIKTRGQQVTLRCSPKSGHDTVSWYQQALGQGPQFIFQYYEEEERQRGNFPDRFSGHQFPNYSSELNVNALLLGDSALYLCASSPGQPNSPLHFGNGTRLTVT.

This clone has just a few counts. The rearrangement joins TRBV18 to TRBJ1-5; D perhaps matches TRBD1 (5 bases). Per the germline V gene, CDR1 is KGHSH and CDR2 is LQKENI. This CDR3 comprises 14 residues. V lost 0 bases, J lost 4 bases, and 7 bases lay in between. CDR3 bases: TGTGCCAGCTCACCACCGGAGGGGAATCAGCCCCAGCATTTT. Amino acid sequence: CASSPPEGNQPQHF.

Worth noting for this clone: At one of its ends the junction is not consistent with the germline gene, which may arise from a read error. Distinct nucleotide sequences in the sample also encode this CDR3. V usage is TRBV20-1 and J usage is TRBJ1-1; the D is unclear. This CDR3 is 10 amino acids long. Germline V gene data show CDR1 as DFQATT and CDR2 as SNEGSKA (reference sequence). The CDR3 here is CRAMNTEAFF. CDR3 DNA sequence: TGCAGAGCCATGAATACTGAAGCTTTCTTT.

V and J are TRBV27 and TRBJ1-1, with 7 bases fitting TRBD1. The V gene's germline CDR1 is MNHEY and CDR2 SMNVEV (reference sequence). This CDR3 region has 15 residues. V was pared by 4 bases and J by 3 bases, with 8 bases of the junction left unmatched. The CDR3 protein is CASSSHRGGDTEAFF. In DNA, the CDR3 is TGTGCCAGCAGTTCTCACAGGGGCGGAGACACTGAAGCTTTCTTT.

The V gene is TRBV18, the J gene TRBJ1-4, with TRBD1 identical over 9 bases. The V segment lost 3 bases and the J segment 8 bases; nucleotides outside the gene matches: 7. This CDR3 is 15 amino acids long. The germline CDR1 and CDR2 sequences are KGHSH and LQKENI. Here the CDR3 DNA reads TGTGCCAGCTCACCGCGGACAGGGGAGCGCGAAAAACTGTTTTTT. It specifies CASSPRTGEREKLFF. Full variable domain (missing parts from reference TRBV18 and TRBJ1-4): NAGVMQNPRHLVRRRGQEARLRCSPMKGHSHVYWYRQLPEEGLKFMVYLQKENIIDESGMPKERFSAEFPKEGPSILRIQQVVRGDSAAYFCASSPRTGEREKLFFGSGTQLSVL.

The count of this clone is one. The chain is built from TRBV5-6 and TRBJ1-4; the D gene is possibly TRBD1 (6 bases). V lost 4 bases, J lost 6 bases, and 13 bases lay in between. The CDR3 loop spans 14 amino acids. Germline CDR1 and CDR2: SGHDT and YYEEEE. The CDR3 DNA reads TGTGCCAGCAGCCCGACAGGCGATTATGAAAAACTGTTTTTT. Its protein product is CASSPTGDYEKLFF. The complete variable domain, with remaining parts taken from reference TRBV5-6 and TRBJ1-4, reads DAGVTQSPTHLIKTRGQQVTLRCSPKSGHDTVSWYQQALGQGPQFIFQYYEEEERQRGNFPDRFSGHQFPNYSSELNVNALLLGDSALYLCASSPTGDYEKLFFGSGTQLSVL.

The chain carries TRBV5-8 and TRBJ2-2; 11 bases agree with TRBD1. The junction had 4 bases not matched to a gene; V was cut back by 5 bases and J by 7 bases. Germline V gene lookup returns CDR1 SGHTS and CDR2 YDEGEE. The CDR3 loop spans 14 amino acids. The CDR3 DNA reads as TGTGCCAGCAGAGGACAGGGGGCCAGCGGGGAGCTGTTTTTT. Protein: CASRGQGASGELFF.

A remark on this clone: The junction differs from germline at one of its ends, possibly a read error. The chain combines TRBV6-1 with TRBJ2-7; TRBD1 agrees at 12 bases. The CDR3 has 15 residues. Germline-derived CDR1 and CDR2 are MNHNS and SASEGT. The CDR3 protein is CASSEAGTGGYGQYF. CDR3 nucleotide sequence: TGTGCCAGCAGTGAAGCGGGGACAGGGGGCTACGGGCAGTACTTC.

This clone was seen a few times. This chain links TRBV4-3 with TRBJ1-1; no clear D gene. The V end lost 0 bases, the J end lost 3 bases, and 14 bases lay between the germline ends. This CDR3 has 16 residues. Germline V gives CDR1 LGHNA, CDR2 YSLEER. The CDR3 DNA sequence: TGCGCCAGCAGCCAAGATTTGGGGAGGTGGGACACTGAAGCTTTCTTT. It is translated as CASSQDLGRWDTEAFF.